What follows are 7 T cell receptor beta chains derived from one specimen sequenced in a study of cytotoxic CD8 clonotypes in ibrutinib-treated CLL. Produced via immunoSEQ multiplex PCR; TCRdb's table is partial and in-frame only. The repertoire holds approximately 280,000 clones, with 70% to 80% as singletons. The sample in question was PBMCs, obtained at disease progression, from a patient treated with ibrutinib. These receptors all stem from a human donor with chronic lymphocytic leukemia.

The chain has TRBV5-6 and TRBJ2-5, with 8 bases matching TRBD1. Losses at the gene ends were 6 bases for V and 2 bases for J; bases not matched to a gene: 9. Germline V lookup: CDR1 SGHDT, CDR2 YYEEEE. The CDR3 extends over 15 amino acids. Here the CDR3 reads CASNVGQGPQETQYF. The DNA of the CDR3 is TGTGCCAGCAACGTTGGACAGGGCCCTCAAGAGACCCAGTACTTC.

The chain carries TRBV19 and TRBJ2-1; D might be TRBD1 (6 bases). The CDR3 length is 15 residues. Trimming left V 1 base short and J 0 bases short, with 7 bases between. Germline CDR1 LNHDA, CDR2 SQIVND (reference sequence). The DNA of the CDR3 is TGTGCCAGTAGTATAGCACAGGGCTCCTACAATGAGCAGTTCTTC. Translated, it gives CASSIAQGSYNEQFF. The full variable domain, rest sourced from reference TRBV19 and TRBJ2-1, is DGGITQSPKYLFRKEGQNVTLSCEQNLNHDAMYWYRQDPGQGLRLIYYSQIVNDFQKGDIAEGYSVSREKKESFPLTVTSAQKNPTAFYLCASSIAQGSYNEQFFGPGTRLTVL.

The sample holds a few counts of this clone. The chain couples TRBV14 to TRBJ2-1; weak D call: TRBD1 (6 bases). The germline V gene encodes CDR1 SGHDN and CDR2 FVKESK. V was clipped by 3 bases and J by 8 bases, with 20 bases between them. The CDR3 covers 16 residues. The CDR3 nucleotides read TGTGCCAGCAGCCAGGAACAGGGTACATACATCGATGAGCAGTTCTTC. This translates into CASSQEQGTYIDEQFF.

The CDR3 nucleotides read TGTGCCAGCACGGACAGGGCCTACAATGAGCAGTTCTTC. Its translation: CASTDRAYNEQFF. This rearrangement joins TRBV11-2 to TRBJ2-1, with 8 bases aligning to TRBD1. CDR1 SGHAT and CDR2 FQNNGV come from the germline V gene. This CDR3 region has 13 residues. With V trimmed by 7 bases and J by 2 bases, 1 base remained unmatched.

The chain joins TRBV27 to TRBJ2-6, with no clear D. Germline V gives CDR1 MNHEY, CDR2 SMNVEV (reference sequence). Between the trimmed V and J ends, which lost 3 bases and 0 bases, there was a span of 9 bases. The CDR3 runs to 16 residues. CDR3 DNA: TGTGCCAGCAGTTTTGTAGGGTACTCTGGGGCCAACGTCCTGACTTTC. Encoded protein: CASSFVGYSGANVLTF.

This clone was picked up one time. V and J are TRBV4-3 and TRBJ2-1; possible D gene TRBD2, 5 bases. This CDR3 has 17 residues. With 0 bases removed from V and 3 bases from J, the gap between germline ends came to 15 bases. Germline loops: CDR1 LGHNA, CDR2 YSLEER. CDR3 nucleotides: TGCGCCAGCAGCCAAGATTTGTTAAGCGGAAGCTACAATGAGCAGTTCTTC. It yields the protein CASSQDLLSGSYNEQFF.

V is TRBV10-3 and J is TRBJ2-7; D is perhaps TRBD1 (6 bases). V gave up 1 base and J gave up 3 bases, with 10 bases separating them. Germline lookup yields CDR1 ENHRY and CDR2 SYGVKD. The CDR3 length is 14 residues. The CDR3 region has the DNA TGTGCCATCAGTGAGTATCACAGGGACTACGAGCAGTACTTC. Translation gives CAISEYHRDYEQYF.